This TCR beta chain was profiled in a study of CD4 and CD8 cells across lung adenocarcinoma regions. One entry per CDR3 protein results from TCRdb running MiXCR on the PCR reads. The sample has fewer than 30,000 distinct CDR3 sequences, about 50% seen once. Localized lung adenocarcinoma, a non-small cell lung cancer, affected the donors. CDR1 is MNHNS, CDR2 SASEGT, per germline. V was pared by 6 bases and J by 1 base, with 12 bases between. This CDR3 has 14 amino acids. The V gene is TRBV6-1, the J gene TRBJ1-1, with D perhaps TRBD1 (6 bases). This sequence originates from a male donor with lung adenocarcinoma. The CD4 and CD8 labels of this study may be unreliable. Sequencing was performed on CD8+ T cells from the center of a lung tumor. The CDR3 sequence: CASRTWGQNTEAFF. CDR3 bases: TGTGCCAGCAGAACGTGGGGACAGAACACTGAAGCTTTCTTT.